This T cell receptor beta chain was identified during a study of PD-L1 blockade in urothelial cancer. Study as a whole: It was at 3 weeks (second dose) and 6 weeks after treatment start that blood was analyzed. A median of 141,255 T cells was found in the blood samples.

Synthetic spike-ins, TCR analog templates, were added into each PCR. Only in-frame clones appear in the TCRdb table, and some are missing; sequencing was by immunoSEQ multiplex PCR. The sample lists around 30,000 clones; approximately 81% were seen once. There are 13 residues in the CDR3. Germline V gives CDR1 MNHEY, CDR2 SVGAGI. Deletions cut 4 bases from V and 4 bases from J, with 10 bases between. Concerning this clone itself: Its antigen is as yet unknown.

Time point defined: peripheral blood 6 weeks after treatment start. Whole-study findings and limits: Below-median pretreatment blood TCR clonality predicted better survival.

V usage is TRBV6-5 and J usage is TRBJ1-1; D remains ambiguous. The origin of this receptor is a man between 65 and 85 years old with urothelial cancer. Sequences were derived from PBMCs, sampled around atezolizumab (anti-PD-L1) treatment. Here the CDR3 reads CASSSQVRTEAFF. CDR3 nucleotide sequence: TGTGCCAGCAGTTCCCAGGTTCGCACTGAAGCTTTCTTT.